These 20 T cell receptor beta chains were sequenced from one sample in a study of T-cell reconstitution after alpha-beta-depleted transplantation in children. The TCRbeta library incorporated unique molecular identifiers. From the PCR reads, TCRdb called clonotypes with MiXCR, one entry per CDR3 protein. This table holds more than 550,000 distinct CDR3 sequences, about 10% found once. Here the sequenced sample was PBMCs from the stem cell graft donor, taken from the stem cell graft. These receptors originate from a human donor who donated a stem cell graft to a child with acute myeloid leukemia.

The V call is TRBV7-2, the J call TRBJ2-1; D gene ambiguous. This CDR3 has 14 amino acids. Looked up from germline, CDR1 is SGHTA and CDR2 is FQGNSA. Trimming cost V 3 bases and J 2 bases, with 8 bases left between them. CDR3 in DNA: TGTGCCAGCAGCTTCTATCAGACCTACAATGAGCAGTTCTTC. This gives the protein CASSFYQTYNEQFF.

This sequence joins TRBV28 and TRBJ2-2, with a tentative D call TRBD2 (6 bases). Germline CDR1 MDHEN, CDR2 SYDVKM. The CDR3 has 13 amino acids. Trimming shortened V by 10 bases and J by 5 bases, and 14 bases separated the two germline ends. CDR3 coding DNA: TGTGCCACTATGGACTATTCAACCGGGGAGCTGTTTTTT. This translates into CATMDYSTGELFF.

The gene calls are TRBV6-2 or TRBV6-3 and TRBJ2-7; D uncertain. The CDR3 runs 12 residues. The germline V and J ends were trimmed by 2 bases and 6 bases, with 8 bases remaining between them. Germline CDR1 MNHEY, CDR2 SVGEGT. CDR3 loop: CASSYGMGEQYF. The CDR3 DNA follows: TGTGCCAGCAGTTACGGGATGGGCGAGCAGTACTTC.

This clonotype occurred many times. This chain uses TRBV3-1 with TRBJ2-7; 8 positions agree with TRBD1. The CDR3 length is 15 residues. In germline, CDR1 is LGHDT, CDR2 YNNKEL (reference sequence). The ends lost 4 bases at V and 0 bases at J; junction bases unmatched: 5. As DNA, the CDR3 is TGTGCCAGCAGCCGAGGGACAGGCCTCTCCTACGAGCAGTACTTC. This translates into CASSRGTGLSYEQYF.

As regards this clonotype: This may arise from a read error, as a much more abundant clone is one base away. The V call is TRBV6-2 or TRBV6-3, the J call TRBJ2-1; D gene uncertain. The CDR3 is 17 residues long. V was cut by 6 bases and J by 2 bases, with 20 bases left in between. The germline gives CDR1 MNHEY, CDR2 SVGEGT. The CDR3 here is CASSEQSAGFPYNEQFF. Written as DNA, the CDR3 is TGTGCCAGCAGCGAACAAAGCGCAGGATTCCCCTACAATGAGCAGTTCTTC.

This clonotype was counted at least ten times. The V and J genes are TRBV20-1 and TRBJ2-1; a weak D match, TRBD2 (5 bases). This CDR3 is built from 13 residues. V lost 0 bases and J lost 10, with 13 bases in between. Germline lookup yields CDR1 DFQATT and CDR2 SNEGSKA (reference sequence). DNA for the CDR3: TGCAGTGCTAGAGAGGGGAGTAGCTGGGAGCAGTTCTTC. Translation: CSAREGSSWEQFF.

The J gene is TRBJ1-5, the V gene TRBV6-2 or TRBV6-3; no definite D call. The germline V gene has CDR1 MNHEY and CDR2 SVGEGT. The CDR3 is 16 residues long. V dropped 8 bases and J dropped 0 bases, with 17 bases sitting between them. Written as DNA, the CDR3 is TGTGCCAGCGTCTCTGGGAGGTTCGATAGCAATCAGCCCCAGCATTTT. Protein product: CASVSGRFDSNQPQHF.

The sample holds many counts of this clonotype. The V and J genes are TRBV12-3 or TRBV12-4 and TRBJ2-7; D is unclear. The CDR3 contains 12 residues. V was shortened by 7 bases and J by 5 bases, with 12 bases between the two germline ends. This CDR3 reads CASTPSTNEQYF. The CDR3, as DNA: TGTGCCAGCACCCCCTCTACGAACGAGCAGTACTTC.

CDR3 sequence: CSARDSSQETQYF. CDR3 DNA sequence: TGCAGTGCTAGAGATTCCAGCCAAGAGACCCAGTACTTC. The chain joins TRBV20-1 to TRBJ2-5; D is unclear. The CDR3 length is 13 residues. In germline, CDR1 is DFQATT, CDR2 SNEGSKA (reference sequence). V was cut by 0 bases and J by 1 base, with 6 bases left in between.

The CDR3 DNA reads as TGTGCCAGCAGTTACAGGGCGGAAGAGACCCAGTACTTC. Protein sequence: CASSYRAEETQYF. J is TRBJ2-5 and V is TRBV6-2 or TRBV6-3; D uncertain. CDR3 length equals 13 residues. The germline gives CDR1 MNHEY, CDR2 SVGEGT. V lost 2 bases and J lost 3, with 7 bases in between.

J is TRBJ1-2 and V is TRBV5-1; 8 nucleotides match TRBD1. This CDR3 region has 15 residues. CDR1 is SGHRS and CDR2 is YFSETQ in the germline V gene. V shed 4 bases, J shed 6 bases, and the junction held 11 bases outside the gene matches. CDR3 residues: CASSPILTGVDGYTF. The CDR3 DNA is TGCGCCAGCAGCCCAATTTTGACAGGGGTGGATGGCTACACCTTC.

The genes are TRBV2 and TRBJ1-5; perhaps TRBD1 as D (5 bases). The CDR3 runs to 14 residues. Germline V gives CDR1 SNHLY, CDR2 FYNNEI. Trimming stripped 3 bases from V and 4 bases from J, with 10 bases between. As DNA, the CDR3 is TGTGCCAGCAGTGACTTCAGGGCTAATCAGCCCCAGCATTTT. Protein: CASSDFRANQPQHF.

V usage is TRBV5-1 and J usage is TRBJ1-6; 7 bases align to TRBD1. This CDR3 comprises 15 residues. V lost 3 bases to trimming and J lost 4 bases; unmatched junction nucleotides: 4. CDR1 is SGHRS and CDR2 is YFSETQ in the germline V gene. The CDR3 loop reads CASSSEGAYNSPLHF. The CDR3 DNA reads as TGCGCCAGCAGCTCTGAGGGGGCATATAATTCACCCCTCCACTTT.

Ten or more counts support this clonotype. This chain uses TRBV6-6 with TRBJ2-3, with 11 bases aligning to TRBD2. V shed 11 bases and J 3 bases; nucleotides not matched to a gene: 4. The CDR3 has 13 amino acids. CDR1 and CDR2 from the germline V gene are MNHNY and SVGAGI (reference sequence). In DNA, the CDR3 is TGTGCCGGTAGCGGGAGGGTAACAGATACGCAGTATTTT. Its translation: CAGSGRVTDTQYF.

The chain is built from TRBV6-1 and TRBJ2-3, with 8 bases lining up with TRBD2. The germline gives CDR1 MNHNS, CDR2 SASEGT. The CDR3 covers 14 residues. Trimming took 8 bases from V and 1 from J; bases not matched to a gene: 5. In DNA, the CDR3 is TGTGCCAGCCGGGGGGGGCTGCGCACAGATACGCAGTATTTT. Translated, it gives CASRGGLRTDTQYF.

This clonotype was seen repeatedly, ten times or more. The chain joins TRBV27 to TRBJ2-3, with TRBD2 as a possible D gene (5 bases). With 6 bases removed from V and 2 bases from J, the gap between germline ends came to 6 bases. Germline lookup yields CDR1 MNHEY and CDR2 SMNVEV (reference sequence). The CDR3 totals 12 residues. The CDR3 DNA follows: TGTGCCAGCAGGAGGGACACAGATACGCAGTATTTT. It is translated as CASRRDTDTQYF.

This clonotype appeared a few times. V usage is TRBV5-6 and J usage is TRBJ1-2, with D perhaps TRBD1 (5 bases). V was pared by 1 base and J by 1 base, with 11 bases between. This CDR3 is 15 amino acids long. Germline CDR1 SGHDT, CDR2 YYEEEE. Written as DNA, the CDR3 is TGTGCCAGCAGCTTGAAGGGGATCGGTAACTATGGCTACACCTTC. Protein sequence: CASSLKGIGNYGYTF.

The chain carries TRBV3-1 and TRBJ2-5, with unresolved D. Germline V gene sequence: CDR1 LGHDT, CDR2 YNNKEL (reference sequence). Trimming stripped 3 bases from V and 1 base from J, with 12 bases between. This CDR3 region has 15 residues. This CDR3 is CASSQPGRSQETQYF. Written as DNA, the CDR3 is TGTGCCAGCAGCCAGCCAGGACGGAGCCAAGAGACCCAGTACTTC.

The gene calls are TRBV7-3 and TRBJ2-4; D not certain. Germline V gene lookup returns CDR1 SGHTA and CDR2 FQGTGA. There are 15 residues in the CDR3. V lost 10 bases to trimming and J lost 12 bases, with 28 bases between them. In DNA, the CDR3 is TGTGCCACCCCGTGGAAGGGTAGGGTCAAACCAAATCAGTACTTC. It is translated as CATPWKGRVKPNQYF.

The V gene is TRBV28, the J gene TRBJ2-5; perhaps D is TRBD1 or TRBD2 (6 bases each). V was trimmed by 4 bases and J by 5 bases, leaving 14 bases between them. This CDR3 region has 14 residues. Germline-derived CDR1 and CDR2 are MDHEN and SYDVKM. Here the CDR3 reads CASSSAGGVETQYF. In nucleotides, the CDR3 is TGTGCCAGCAGTTCCGCCGGGGGCGTGGAGACCCAGTACTTC.